These T cell receptor beta chains were read from a single sample in a study of blood T cell repertoires in COVID-19. The data were produced by immunoSEQ multiplex PCR, yet TCRdb's version contains in-frame clones alone and is incomplete. Of approximately 180,000 clones detected, roughly 80% appear once; the ten largest clones hold over 7.5%. Sequencing was performed on peripheral blood. These receptor sequences come from a woman in her sixties or seventies with acute or convalescent COVID-19. Both conserved end residues are part of each CDR3. A D gene is named only where the DNA matches it firmly. The size of a clone is reported for some rows only, either as once, few or many, or as a class for expanded clones.

CDR3aa	CDR3nt	abundance	j_gene	d_gene	v_gene
CASSSNHPQTGGLVYEQYF	TGTGCCAGCAGTTCTAACCACCCCCAGACAGGCGGGCTAGTGTACGAGCAGTACTTC	.	TRBJ2-7	.	TRBV28
CASISTGPQAFF	TGTGCCAGCATTTCGACAGGACCTCAAGCTTTCTTT	.	TRBJ1-1	.	TRBV28
CASTRGQGDTQYF	TGTGCCAGTACTAGAGGACAGGGTGATACGCAGTATTTT	few	TRBJ2-3	TRBD1	TRBV2
CASSPRRGGQGNSPLHF	TGTGCCAGCTCACCCCGGCGCGGAGGACAGGGGAATTCACCCCTCCACTTT	.	TRBJ1-6	TRBD1	TRBV18
CASSLVSGAGSNQPQHF	TGTGCCAGCAGCTTAGTTAGCGGGGCGGGGAGCAATCAGCCCCAGCATTTT	.	TRBJ1-5	.	TRBV7-2
CASTEDRGRDQPQHF	TGTGCCAGCACGGAAGACAGGGGGAGGGATCAGCCCCAGCATTTT	.	TRBJ1-5	TRBD1	TRBV28
CASSQDLVAGELFF	TGCGCCAGCAGCCAAGATCTAGTGGCCGGGGAGCTGTTTTTT	few	TRBJ2-2	.	TRBV4-3
CASSRRVGTQPQHF	TGTGCCAGCAGTCGGAGGGTAGGGACCCAGCCCCAGCATTTT	once	TRBJ1-5	.	TRBV28
CASTVAGANTGELFF	TGTGCCAGCACAGTAGCGGGCGCGAACACCGGGGAGCTGTTTTTT	.	TRBJ2-2	TRBD2	TRBV25-1
CASSPTTGGAKNIQYF	TGCGCCAGCAGCCCAACGACAGGGGGAGCCAAAAACATTCAGTACTTC	.	TRBJ2-4	TRBD1	TRBV4-3
CASSPAGLNGYTF	TGTGCCAGCTCACCGGCGGGGCTGAATGGCTACACCTTC	.	TRBJ1-2	.	TRBV18
CASSMTPGQGKETQYF	TGTGCCAGCAGCATGACACCGGGACAGGGGAAAGAGACCCAGTACTTC	.	TRBJ2-5	TRBD1	TRBV7-9